The entry below gives a single T cell receptor beta chain sequence along with its context. These data are taken from a study of blood T cell repertoires in COVID-19. Overall study: Sites in the United States, Italy and Spain provided acute and convalescent COVID-19 samples. From T cells, B-cell-depleted T cells, or PBMCs came the material, which was cDNA or gDNA.

Original processing methods: Nucleated cell counts were estimated from reference gene primer amplification. Libraries were prepared by immunoSEQ multiplex PCR; TCRdb keeps only in-frame clonotypes and omits some of them. D and trimming were read from the DNA, whereas the V and J calls and clone size are those reported in that table. The sample consists of about 230,000 clones, about 85% of them appearing once. Germline CDR1 MDHEN, CDR2 SYDVKM. The CDR3 sequence is 16 residues long. Trimming cost V 6 bases and J 6 bases; bases outside gene matches: 11. The sample was peripheral blood. This receptor was identified in a woman at least 80 years old with acute or convalescent COVID-19. This rearrangement joins TRBV28 to TRBJ2-7; 13 nucleotides line up with TRBD2. The CDR3, as DNA: TGTGCCAGCAGGACCGCGTTAGGGACTAGCGGGATCGAGCAGTACTTC. Protein: CASRTALGTSGIEQYF.